Presented here are 3 T cell receptor beta chains from one specimen sequenced in a study of graft-versus-host responses after intestinal transplantation. The protocol was immunoSEQ multiplex PCR, while the TCRdb copy is restricted to in-frame clones and leaves out a portion. The sample gives 98,000 or so clones, about 90% of which show up once; roughly 0.9% is in the top ten. These receptors are not linked to any known antigen. Source: unstimulated CD4+ T cells sorted from spleen or lymph node cells, taken before intestinal transplant. The source is a human donor who received an intestinal transplant.

The chain joins TRBV19 to TRBJ2-7, with D tentatively TRBD2 (6 bases). Germline V gene lookup returns CDR1 LNHDA and CDR2 SQIVND (reference sequence). V was pared by 9 bases and J by 3 bases, with 18 bases between. This CDR3 spans 14 amino acids. The CDR3 sequence: CASQAGSSNYEQYF. The CDR3 DNA reads as TGTGCCAGCCAAGCGGGTTCATCCAACTACGAGCAGTACTTC.

The chain has TRBV9 and TRBJ1-4; D might be TRBD1 (6 bases). Trimming shortened V by 4 bases and J by 3 bases, and 16 bases separated the two germline ends. This CDR3 comprises 16 residues. Germline V CDR1 and CDR2: SGDLS, YYNGEE. The CDR3 is CASSRSRGGPNEKLFF. The CDR3 region has the DNA TGTGCCAGCAGCCGATCCCGAGGGGGACCTAATGAAAAACTGTTTTTT.

This chain connects TRBV6-1 to TRBJ2-3, with 8 nucleotides matching TRBD2. The length of the CDR3 is 14 residues. After removal of 6 bases from V and 5 bases from J, the junction contained 7 bases not matched to a gene. CDR1 MNHNS and CDR2 SASEGT come from the germline V gene. CDR3 in DNA: TGTGCCAGCAGGGTAGCGGGGTCCCAAGATACGCAGTATTTT. Translating gives CASRVAGSQDTQYF.